This TCR beta chain stems from a study of shared clonotypes between healthy human individuals. Study-level findings and limits: Estimated richness was generally greater in naive than memory subsets.

This clone was counted only a few times. Its antigen remains unknown. Assay: immunoSEQ multiplex PCR; the TCRdb copy retains only in-frame clones and omits some. The table shows some 690,000 clones, with around 91% occurring only once. The germline CDR1 and CDR2 sequences are MGHDK and SYGVNS. The germline V and J ends were trimmed by 4 bases and 2 bases, with 8 bases remaining between them. The CDR3 loop spans 13 amino acids. Source material: memory CD8+ T cells from PBMCs. Subset specified: CD45RO+ cells pooled with CCR7-negative TemRA cells. The chain recombines TRBV25-1 with TRBJ1-1; no reliable D call. The receptor was derived from a man younger than 35 in good health. Some clones in this sample may be carry-over from other donors' samples. The CDR3 DNA sequence: TGTGCCAGCAGTGTTAAGACTAACACTGAAGCTTTCTTT. This sequence encodes CASSVKTNTEAFF.